These 7 T cell receptor beta chains were sequenced from one sample in a study of T cell responses to AZD1222 COVID-19 vaccine. Profiled with immunoSEQ multiplex PCR; TCRdb holds only in-frame clones, not every one. The sample gives around 140,000 clones, 85% to 95% of which show up once; 10% to 15% is in the top ten. The sample consisted of peripheral blood, taken after recovery from COVID-19. Source of these receptors: an adult who had recovered from COVID-19.

This chain joins TRBV9 and TRBJ2-7; D not resolved. In germline, CDR1 is SGDLS, CDR2 YYNGEE. The CDR3 covers 12 residues. Trimming shortened V by 3 bases and J by 1 base, and 5 bases separated the two germline ends. This CDR3 is CASSAGSYEQYF. As DNA, the CDR3 is TGTGCCAGCAGCGCGGGTTCCTACGAGCAGTACTTC.

The chain carries TRBV12-3 or TRBV12-4 and TRBJ2-1; D gene ambiguous. There are 13 residues in the CDR3. V was pared by 3 bases and J by 2 bases, with 5 bases between. CDR3 region: CASSFTTYNEQFF. CDR3 in DNA: TGTGCCAGCAGTTTTACTACCTACAATGAGCAGTTCTTC.

This chain uses TRBV6-5 with TRBJ2-7; 12 nucleotides match TRBD2. J lost 7 bases, V lost 8 bases, and 12 bases had no gene match. The germline gives CDR1 MNHEY, CDR2 SVGAGI. The CDR3 loop spans 15 amino acids. As DNA, the CDR3 is TGTGCCAGCTTGGCTAGCGGGAGGGCCAGGGGGGAGCAGTACTTC. Protein product: CASLASGRARGEQYF.

This clone is a singleton in its sample. The chain combines TRBV28 with TRBJ2-1; D is unclear. Germline-derived CDR1 and CDR2 are MDHEN and SYDVKM. This CDR3 has 12 residues. Trimming pared 5 bases from V and 9 bases from J, leaving 11 bases between. The CDR3 loop is CASSIRRAEQFF. The CDR3 DNA follows: TGTGCCAGCAGTATTCGCAGAGCTGAGCAGTTCTTC.

The table lists this clone with a count of one. V usage is TRBV5-4 and J usage is TRBJ2-5, with D possibly being TRBD2 (6 bases). The CDR3 runs to 14 residues. From germline, CDR1 is SGHNT and CDR2 YYREEE (reference sequence). The V and J ends lost 2 bases and 4 bases respectively, with 12 bases between them. CDR3 amino acids: CASSFGGLGETQYF. The CDR3 bases are TGTGCCAGCAGCTTTGGGGGGTTGGGAGAGACCCAGTACTTC.

This clone was recorded once. The genes are TRBV7-2 and TRBJ2-2; D remains unclear. The CDR3 loop spans 13 amino acids. Per the germline V gene, CDR1 is SGHTA and CDR2 is FQGNSA. Trimming stripped 2 bases from V and 6 bases from J, with 7 bases between. The CDR3 DNA sequence: TGTGCCAGCAGCTTACAAACGTCCGGGGAGCTGTTTTTT. This encodes CASSLQTSGELFF.

V is TRBV28 and J is TRBJ2-7; unclear D gene. The CDR3 has 13 amino acids. V gave up 10 bases and J gave up 2 bases, with 15 bases separating them. CDR1 is MDHEN, CDR2 SYDVKM, per germline. DNA for the CDR3: TGTGCCATCGCCCCTAGTAGGGCCTACGAGCAGTACTTC. Encoded protein: CAIAPSRAYEQYF.